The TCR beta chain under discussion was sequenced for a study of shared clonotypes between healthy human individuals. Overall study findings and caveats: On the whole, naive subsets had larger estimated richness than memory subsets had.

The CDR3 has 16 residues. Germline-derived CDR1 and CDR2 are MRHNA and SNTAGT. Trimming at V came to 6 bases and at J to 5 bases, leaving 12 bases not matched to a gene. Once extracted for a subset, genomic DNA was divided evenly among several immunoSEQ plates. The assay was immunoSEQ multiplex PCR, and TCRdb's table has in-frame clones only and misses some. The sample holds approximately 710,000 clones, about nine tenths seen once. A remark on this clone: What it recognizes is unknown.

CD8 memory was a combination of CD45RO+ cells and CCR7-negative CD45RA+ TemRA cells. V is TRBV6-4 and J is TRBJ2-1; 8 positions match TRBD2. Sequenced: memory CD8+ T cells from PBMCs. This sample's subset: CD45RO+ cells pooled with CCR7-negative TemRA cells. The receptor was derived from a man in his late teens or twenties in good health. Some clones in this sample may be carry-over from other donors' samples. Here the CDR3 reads CASSSRRTSLHNEQFF. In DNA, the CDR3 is TGTGCCAGCAGCAGCCGTAGGACTAGCCTACACAATGAGCAGTTCTTC.